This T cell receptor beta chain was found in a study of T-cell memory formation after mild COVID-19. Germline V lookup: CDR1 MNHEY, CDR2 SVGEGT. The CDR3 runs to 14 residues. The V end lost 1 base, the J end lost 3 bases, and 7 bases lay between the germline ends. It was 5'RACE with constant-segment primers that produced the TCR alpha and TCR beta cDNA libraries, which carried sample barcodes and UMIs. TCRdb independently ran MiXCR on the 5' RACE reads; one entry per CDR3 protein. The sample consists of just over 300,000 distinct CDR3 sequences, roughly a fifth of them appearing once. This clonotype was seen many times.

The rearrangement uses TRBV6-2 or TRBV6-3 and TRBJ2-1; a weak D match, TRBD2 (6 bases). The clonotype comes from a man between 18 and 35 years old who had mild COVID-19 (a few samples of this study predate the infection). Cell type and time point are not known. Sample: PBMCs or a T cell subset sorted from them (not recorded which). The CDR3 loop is CASSYYGSYNEQFF. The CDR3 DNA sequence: TGTGCCAGCAGTTACTACGGGAGCTACAATGAGCAGTTCTTC.